There are a few counts of the clone carrying this TCR beta chain. Its antigen remains unidentified. These data originate in a study of early T cells in non-severe SARS-CoV-2 infection. General study findings and limits: Matching with VDJdb favored anti-spike CD8 responses (missing private and CD4 specificities).

Researchers attached unique molecular identifiers to individual cDNA molecules. Each CDR3 protein is one row after TCRdb ran MiXCR on the 5' RACE reads. The sample consists of tens of thousands of distinct CDR3 sequences, roughly 15% of them appearing once. CDR3 length equals 16 residues. The ends were cut back, 0 bases at V and 4 bases at J, with 15 bases in the middle. The material was whole blood, obtained at baseline. The receptor was derived from an adult who was a healthcare worker with PCR-confirmed SARS-CoV-2 infection or an uninfected control (not recorded which). V and J are TRBV12-3 or TRBV12-4 and TRBJ2-5; D tentatively fits TRBD1 or TRBD2 (6 bases each). This CDR3 reads CASSLARDWGAETQYF. CDR3 sequence (DNA): TGTGCCAGCAGTTTAGCCAGGGACTGGGGGGCAGAGACCCAGTACTTC.